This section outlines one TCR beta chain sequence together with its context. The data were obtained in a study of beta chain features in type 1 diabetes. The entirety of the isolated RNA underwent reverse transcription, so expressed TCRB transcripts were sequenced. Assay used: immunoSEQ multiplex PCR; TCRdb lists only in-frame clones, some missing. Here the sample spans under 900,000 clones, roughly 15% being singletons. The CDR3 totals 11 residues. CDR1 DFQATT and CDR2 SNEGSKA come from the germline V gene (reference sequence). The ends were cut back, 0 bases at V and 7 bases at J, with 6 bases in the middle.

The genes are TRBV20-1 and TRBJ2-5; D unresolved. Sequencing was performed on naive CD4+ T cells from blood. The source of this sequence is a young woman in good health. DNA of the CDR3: TGCAGTGCTAGAGAAACCGGGACCCAGTACTTC. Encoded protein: CSARETGTQYF.